This T cell receptor beta chain is from a study of shared clonotypes between healthy human individuals. Study-wide background: Ranging from 18 to 49 in age, donors were a couple of women and a few men.

Sequenced by immunoSEQ multiplex PCR; TCRdb stores in-frame clones only, minus some. The sample shows over a million clones, more than 60% of them seen only once. Study results and limitations: Sorted-subset sequencing, rarefaction showed, was incomplete despite large depth.

The CDR3 sequence is 12 residues long. In germline, CDR1 is LNHDA, CDR2 SQIVND (reference sequence). V was trimmed by 5 bases and J by 2 bases, leaving 6 bases between them. As for this clone: Its antigen is not identified.

V gene TRBV19 combines with J gene TRBJ2-5; weak D call: TRBD2 (6 bases). Specimen: memory CD4+ T cells sorted from blood. Indicated subset: CD45RA-negative fraction. This clonotype was obtained from a man in his late teens or twenties in good health. Here the CDR3 DNA reads TGTGCCAGTAGTGGGGGGCAAGAGACCCAGTACTTC. It codes for CASSGGQETQYF.